The 8 T cell receptor beta chains below were found in one sample sequenced in a study of T-cell memory formation after mild COVID-19. TCRdb ran MiXCR on the 5' RACE reads and lists one entry per CDR3 protein. The sample has roughly 450,000 distinct CDR3 sequences; 18% are singletons. The source material was PBMCs or a T cell subset sorted from them (not recorded which). Every receptor here comes from an adult woman who had mild COVID-19 (a few samples of this study predate the infection). Cell type and time point are not known.

The rearrangement joins TRBV5-1 to TRBJ2-5; the match to TRBD1 covers 10 bases. This CDR3 spans 15 amino acids. Losses at the gene ends were 5 bases for V and 2 bases for J; bases not matched to a gene: 6. Germline CDR1 SGHRS, CDR2 YFSETQ. The CDR3 loop is CASRPGTGEQETQYF. The CDR3 DNA reads TGCGCCAGCAGGCCCGGGACAGGGGAACAAGAGACCCAGTACTTC.

This clonotype was detected only a few times. J is TRBJ2-4 and V is TRBV4-3; no clear D. Trimming took 6 bases from V and 5 from J, leaving 11 bases between them. CDR1 is LGHNA and CDR2 is YSLEER in the germline V gene. The CDR3 has 13 residues. The CDR3 coding sequence is TGCGCCAGCAGTCATGGAGACCAAAACATTCAGTACTTC. Translated, it gives CASSHGDQNIQYF.

This clonotype was observed a few times. The chain carries TRBV6-1 and TRBJ2-1, with a weak D call TRBD2 (7 bases). CDR3 length: 11 amino acids. Germline assignment: CDR1 MNHNS and CDR2 SASEGT. CDR3 sequence (DNA): TGTGCTGAGGGGGGGGAAAATGAGCAGTTCTTC. The encoded protein is CAEGGENEQFF.

V gene TRBV18 combines with J gene TRBJ1-2; a weak D match, TRBD1 (6 bases). Germline assignment: CDR1 KGHSH and CDR2 LQKENI. Trimming took 3 bases from V and 4 from J, leaving 15 bases between them. The CDR3 contains 15 residues. For the CDR3, the DNA is TGTGCCAGCTCACCGATGGACAGTCGATTCTATGGCTACACCTTC. Amino acids: CASSPMDSRFYGYTF.

This clonotype has just a few counts. This chain uses TRBV25-1 with TRBJ2-5, with a tentative D call TRBD1 (6 bases). Germline values: CDR1 MGHDK, CDR2 SYGVNS. This CDR3 spans 14 amino acids. The V end lost 3 bases, the J end lost 5 bases, and 13 bases lay between the germline ends. CDR3 in DNA: TGTGCCAGCAGTGACAACAGGGTTGTGGAGACCCAGTACTTC. The encoded protein is CASSDNRVVETQYF.

A single count supports this clonotype. This sequence joins TRBV6-2 or TRBV6-3 and TRBJ2-2, with 11 bases lining up with TRBD1. The CDR3 totals 17 residues. The J segment lost 0 bases and the V segment lost 2 bases, leaving 2 bases of the junction unmatched. Per germline, CDR1 MNHEY and CDR2 SVGEGT. CDR3 region: CASSYGTGGANTGELFF. The CDR3 DNA sequence: TGTGCCAGCAGTTACGGGACAGGGGGTGCGAACACCGGGGAGCTGTTTTTT.

This clonotype was detected only a few times. The J gene is TRBJ2-2, the V gene TRBV7-2; D possibly corresponds to TRBD1 (5 bases). The CDR3 runs to 15 residues. V gave up 1 base and J gave up 3 bases, with 9 bases separating them. The V gene's germline CDR1 is SGHTA and CDR2 FQGNSA. DNA for the CDR3: TGTGCCAGCAGCTTAGATACAGGACACACCGGGGAGCTGTTTTTT. It specifies CASSLDTGHTGELFF.

This clonotype was detected only a few times. The chain joins TRBV20-1 to TRBJ2-6, with D uncertain. This CDR3 spans 15 amino acids. Germline V CDR1 and CDR2: DFQATT, SNEGSKA (reference sequence). V lost 6 bases and J lost 4, with 16 bases in between. This chain's CDR3 is CSATGSSAGANVLTF. Here the CDR3 DNA reads TGCAGTGCAACGGGCTCCTCAGCAGGGGCCAACGTCCTGACTTTC.